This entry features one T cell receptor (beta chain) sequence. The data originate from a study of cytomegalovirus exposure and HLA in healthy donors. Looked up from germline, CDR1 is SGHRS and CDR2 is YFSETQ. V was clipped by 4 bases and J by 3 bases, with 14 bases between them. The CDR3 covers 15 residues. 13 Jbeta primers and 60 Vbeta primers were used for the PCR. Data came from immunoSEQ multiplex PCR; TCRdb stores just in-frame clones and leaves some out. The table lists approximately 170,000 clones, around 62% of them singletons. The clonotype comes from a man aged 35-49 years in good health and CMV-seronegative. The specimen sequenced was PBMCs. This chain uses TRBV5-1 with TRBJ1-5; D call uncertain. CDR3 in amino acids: CASSPNAGNNQPQHF. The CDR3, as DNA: TGCGCCAGCAGCCCAAATGCCGGTAACAATCAGCCCCAGCATTTT.